One sample yielded the 26 T cell receptor beta chains listed below, sequenced in a study of early T cells in non-severe SARS-CoV-2 infection. TCRdb called the 5' RACE reads again in MiXCR, with one record for every CDR3 protein. The repertoire has about 77,000 distinct CDR3 sequences, roughly a sixth of them found once; the top ten carry less than 3.5%. The sample was whole blood. The receptor set was obtained from an adult who was a healthcare worker with PCR-confirmed SARS-CoV-2 infection or an uninfected control (not recorded which).

The chain is built from TRBV28 and TRBJ2-5, with 9 bases that match TRBD2. The CDR3 sequence is 15 residues long. Germline V gene sequence: CDR1 MDHEN, CDR2 SYDVKM. V trimming: 1 base; J trimming: 3 bases; junction bases outside the gene matches: 3. The CDR3 sequence: CASSLSGTSKETQYF. The CDR3 nucleotides are TGTGCCAGCAGTTTATCCGGGACTAGCAAAGAGACCCAGTACTTC.

The rearrangement uses TRBV3-1 and TRBJ2-7, with D possibly matching TRBD1 (5 bases). The germline V gene has CDR1 LGHDT and CDR2 YNNKEL (reference sequence). Between the trimmed V and J ends, which lost 0 bases and 9 bases, there was a span of 12 bases. The CDR3 has 13 amino acids. The CDR3 DNA reads as TGTGCCAGCAGCCAAGATCCAGGGTTCGTGCAGTACTTC. Translating it yields CASSQDPGFVQYF.

The gene calls are TRBV4-1 and TRBJ2-3, with TRBD2 as a possible D gene (6 bases). The CDR3 spans 18 residues. Deletions cut 0 bases from V and 4 bases from J, with 20 bases between. Germline V gives CDR1 MGHRA, CDR2 YSYEKL. CDR3 in DNA: TGCGCCAGCAGCCAAGAACCCCCGGTGGGGGGTCTCTCAGATACGCAGTATTTT. This codes for CASSQEPPVGGLSDTQYF.

This clonotype showed up many times. The V call is TRBV11-2, the J call TRBJ1-3; the D is unclear. The germline V gene has CDR1 SGHAT and CDR2 FQNNGV. CDR3 length: 16 residues. Trimming pared 2 bases from V and 0 bases from J, leaving 11 bases between. CDR3 bases: TGTGCCAGCAGCTTATCGGAGGGAATCTCTGGAAACACCATATATTTT. Translation: CASSLSEGISGNTIYF.

This rearrangement joins TRBV29-1 to TRBJ2-1, with D possibly called TRBD1 or TRBD2 (6 bases each). Germline values: CDR1 SQVTM, CDR2 ANQGSEA. CDR3 length: 15 residues. Trimming shortened V by 0 bases and J by 8 bases, and 17 bases separated the two germline ends. The DNA of the CDR3 is TGCAGCGTTGAAGATTGGGCTAGGGGGGACGATGAGCAGTTCTTC. Translating gives CSVEDWARGDDEQFF.

This chain connects TRBV29-1 to TRBJ2-5; weak D call: TRBD2 (5 bases). CDR1 is SQVTM, CDR2 ANQGSEA, per germline. The ends were cut back, 6 bases at V and 5 bases at J, with 13 bases in the middle. This CDR3 region has 12 residues. CDR3 DNA sequence: TGCAGCGTAGTAGGACTTTCTGAGACCCAGTACTTC. Amino acid sequence: CSVVGLSETQYF.

The CDR3 region has the DNA TGTGCCAGCAGCTTCCATTCAATCGACAGTGGCACCGGGGAGCTGTTTTTT. Its protein is CASSFHSIDSGTGELFF. This chain links TRBV7-3 with TRBJ2-2; tentative D call: TRBD1 (5 bases). Germline V gene lookup returns CDR1 SGHTA and CDR2 FQGTGA. The CDR3 contains 17 residues. The V gene lost 3 bases and the J gene lost 4 bases, with 18 bases spanning the gap.

The V call is TRBV25-1, the J call TRBJ2-6; D unresolved. V shed 5 bases and J shed 0 bases, with 8 bases lying between them. Looked up from germline, CDR1 is MGHDK and CDR2 is SYGVNS. This CDR3 has 15 amino acids. As DNA, the CDR3 is TGTGCCAGCAGTTCTCAGGTCTCTGGGGCCAACGTCCTGACTTTC. It specifies CASSSQVSGANVLTF.

This clonotype appeared a few times. This chain uses TRBV13 with TRBJ2-7; 10 nucleotides match TRBD2. V lost 3 bases, J lost 5 bases, and 22 bases stayed unmatched. The CDR3 spans 20 residues. Germline-derived CDR1 and CDR2 are PRHDT and FYEKMQ (reference sequence). The CDR3 spells CASSLVPFAAGGPMVHEQYF. CDR3 nucleotides: TGTGCCAGCAGCTTGGTCCCCTTTGCAGCGGGAGGGCCTATGGTGCACGAGCAGTACTTC.

This clonotype was detected ten times or more. The chain employs TRBV10-3 and TRBJ2-5; 7 nucleotides line up with TRBD1. Germline V gives CDR1 ENHRY, CDR2 SYGVKD. The CDR3 length is 12 residues. Trimming cost V 11 bases and J 4 bases; bases outside gene matches: 7. CDR3 nucleotides: TGTGCCTCGGGGACAGTCGGAGAGACCCAGTACTTC. This codes for CASGTVGETQYF.

The V gene is TRBV11-2, the J gene TRBJ2-5; D gene uncertain. CDR1 and CDR2 (germline): SGHAT, FQNNGV. This CDR3 region has 13 residues. V lost 0 bases and J lost 2, with 4 bases in between. CDR3 nucleotide sequence: TGTGCCAGCAGCTTAGAAGTACAAGAGACCCAGTACTTC. Encoded protein: CASSLEVQETQYF.

The chain carries TRBV7-8 and TRBJ2-7; tentative D call: TRBD2 (7 bases). Germline CDR1 and CDR2: SGHVS and FQNEAQ. The CDR3 has 15 amino acids. The V gene lost 5 bases and the J gene lost 4 bases, with 18 bases spanning the gap. Written as DNA, the CDR3 is TGTGCCAGCAGCCCCCCCCCCGGGGGGCTGTACGAGCAGTACTTC. Translated, it gives CASSPPPGGLYEQYF.

The chain employs TRBV29-1 and TRBJ2-1; D is possibly TRBD2 (5 bases). V gave up 5 bases and J gave up 5 bases, with 13 bases separating them. The CDR3 loop spans 13 amino acids. Germline CDR1 and CDR2: SQVTM and ANQGSEA. The CDR3 DNA reads as TGCAGCGTTTTGGGAGAGCGAGACAATGAGCAGTTCTTC. It translates to CSVLGERDNEQFF.

This clonotype has only a few counts. The rearrangement joins TRBV7-9 to TRBJ1-5; D is uncertain. Trimming shortened V by 3 bases and J by 5 bases, and 8 bases separated the two germline ends. The CDR3 has 13 amino acids. The germline CDR1 and CDR2 sequences are SEHNR and FQNEAQ (reference sequence). CDR3 sequence (DNA): TGTGCCAGCAGCTTGAGGGAACATCAGCCCCAGCATTTT. Protein: CASSLREHQPQHF.

This clonotype occurred a few times. The rearrangement joins TRBV28 to TRBJ2-5; D gene unclear. The germline V gene encodes CDR1 MDHEN and CDR2 SYDVKM. V was shortened by 7 bases and J by 5 bases, with 11 bases between the two germline ends. The CDR3 loop spans 12 amino acids. The CDR3 here is CASTLAKETQYF. For the CDR3, the DNA is TGTGCCAGCACCCTCGCCAAGGAGACCCAGTACTTC.

This clonotype was detected ten times or more. This chain joins TRBV11-2 and TRBJ2-7; TRBD1 is a possible D gene (5 bases). The CDR3 is made up of 16 amino acids. Trimming removed 4 bases at V and 3 bases at J, with 19 bases between. Germline V gene sequence: CDR1 SGHAT, CDR2 FQNNGV. In DNA form, the CDR3 reads TGTGCCAGCAGCTCATTGAGAGGACAACTCATCTACGAGCAGTACTTC. Protein: CASSSLRGQLIYEQYF.

This clonotype showed up just a few times. The chain couples TRBV10-2 to TRBJ2-1; TRBD2 agrees at 8 bases. Looked up from germline, CDR1 is WSHSY and CDR2 is SAAADI. The trim removed 3 bases at V and 12 bases at J, leaving 4 bases unmatched. This CDR3 has 12 amino acids. The CDR3 sequence is CASSEAGERQFF. The CDR3 DNA follows: TGCGCCAGCAGTGAAGCGGGGGAGAGGCAGTTCTTC.

This clonotype was observed at least ten times. The chain is built from TRBV7-9 and TRBJ2-1; D is perhaps TRBD1 (5 bases). V lost 4 bases to trimming and J lost 2 bases, with 12 bases between them. The CDR3 totals 15 residues. In germline, CDR1 is SEHNR, CDR2 FQNEAQ (reference sequence). The chain's CDR3 is CASSYGDRAYNEQFF. Written as DNA, the CDR3 is TGTGCCAGCAGCTACGGCGACAGAGCCTACAATGAGCAGTTCTTC. Using reference TRBV7-9 and TRBJ2-1 for the parts outside the CDR3, the full variable domain is DTGVSQNPRHKITKRGQNVTFRCDPISEHNRLYWYRQTLGQGPEFLTYFQNEAQLEKSRLLSDRFSAERPKGSFSTLEIQRTEQGDSAMYLCASSYGDRAYNEQFFGPGTRLTVL.

The table lists this clonotype with a few counts. This chain links TRBV20-1 with TRBJ2-3; D unresolved. Trimming pared 3 bases from V and 4 bases from J, leaving 5 bases between. CDR1 is DFQATT and CDR2 is SNEGSKA in the germline V gene (reference sequence). The CDR3 spans 11 residues. CDR3 bases: TGCAGTGCTAGTACCCCAGATACGCAGTATTTT. Protein product: CSASTPDTQYF.

The V and J genes are TRBV20-1 and TRBJ2-7, with 8 positions matching TRBD1. The ends lost 6 bases at V and 5 bases at J; junction bases unmatched: 9. CDR3 size: 13 residues. CDR1 and CDR2 from the germline V gene are DFQATT and SNEGSKA (reference sequence). CDR3 sequence (DNA): TGCAGTGCCATACTAGACAGGGGCAACGAGCAGTACTTC. Translating gives CSAILDRGNEQYF.

This clonotype has a handful of counts. The chain recombines TRBV10-1 with TRBJ1-1, with D perhaps matching TRBD1 (5 bases). Between the trimmed V and J ends, which lost 6 bases and 1 base, there was a span of 9 bases. CDR3 length equals 13 residues. Germline CDR1 and CDR2: WNHNN and SYGVQD (reference sequence). The CDR3 region is CASRDDRNTEAFF. The DNA of the CDR3 is TGCGCCAGCAGGGACGACAGGAACACTGAAGCTTTCTTT.

The J gene is TRBJ2-3, the V gene TRBV20-1; either TRBD1 or TRBD2 may supply D (5 bases each). V was cut by 0 bases and J by 3 bases, with 16 bases left in between. Germline CDR1 and CDR2: DFQATT and SNEGSKA (reference sequence). The CDR3 has 16 residues. CDR3 in DNA: TGCAGTGCTAGAGATCAGAGGGGAAAGAGGACAGATACGCAGTATTTT. This sequence encodes CSARDQRGKRTDTQYF.

Concerning this clonotype: Its ends do not fully match the called genes, so a read error is possible. V gene TRBV18 combines with J gene TRBJ2-1; the D gene is possibly TRBD1 (5 bases). Germline V gene sequence: CDR1 KGHSH, CDR2 LQKENI. The CDR3 length is 14 residues. CDR3 coding DNA: TGTGCCAGCTCACCAACAGGCACCTACAGTGAGCAGTTCTTC. Translated, it gives CASSPTGTYSEQFF. Full variable domain (missing parts from reference TRBV18 and TRBJ2-1): NAGVMQNPRHLVRRRGQEARLRCSPMKGHSHVYWYRQLPEEGLKFMVYLQKENIIDESGMPKERFSAEFPKEGPSILRIQQVVRGDSAAYFCASSPTGTYSEQFFGPGTRLTVL.

This clonotype was detected only a few times. The genes are TRBV20-1 and TRBJ2-7, with TRBD2 matching 7 bases. The V gene end was trimmed by 3 bases and the J gene end by 5 bases; junction bases not matched to a gene: 1. The CDR3 is 11 amino acids. Germline loops: CDR1 DFQATT, CDR2 SNEGSKA (reference sequence). The CDR3 bases are TGCAGTGCTAGCGGGGGGAACGAGCAGTACTTC. Its protein product is CSASGGNEQYF.

This sequence joins TRBV2 and TRBJ2-7; D not certain. V was pared by 7 bases and J by 3 bases, with 4 bases between. Germline CDR1 reads SNHLY; CDR2 reads FYNNEI. This CDR3 spans 10 amino acids. The CDR3 sequence: CASKGYEQYF. The DNA for the CDR3 is TGTGCCAGCAAGGGCTACGAGCAGTACTTC. Full variable domain (remainder filled in from reference TRBV2 and TRBJ2-7): EPEVTQTPSHQVTQMGQEVILRCVPISNHLYFYWYRQILGQKVEFLVSFYNNEISEKSEIFDDQFSVERPDGSNFTLKIRSTKLEDSAMYFCASKGYEQYFGPGTRLTVT.

The table lists this clonotype with many counts. This chain joins TRBV4-1 and TRBJ1-6; D not certain. CDR3 length: 15 amino acids. The germline gives CDR1 MGHRA, CDR2 YSYEKL. Trimming left V 1 base short and J 13 bases short, with 17 bases between. The CDR3 coding sequence is TGCGCCAGCAGCCAAGTTAAATTGGCAGTAGATCCCCTCCACTTT. Residues: CASSQVKLAVDPLHF.